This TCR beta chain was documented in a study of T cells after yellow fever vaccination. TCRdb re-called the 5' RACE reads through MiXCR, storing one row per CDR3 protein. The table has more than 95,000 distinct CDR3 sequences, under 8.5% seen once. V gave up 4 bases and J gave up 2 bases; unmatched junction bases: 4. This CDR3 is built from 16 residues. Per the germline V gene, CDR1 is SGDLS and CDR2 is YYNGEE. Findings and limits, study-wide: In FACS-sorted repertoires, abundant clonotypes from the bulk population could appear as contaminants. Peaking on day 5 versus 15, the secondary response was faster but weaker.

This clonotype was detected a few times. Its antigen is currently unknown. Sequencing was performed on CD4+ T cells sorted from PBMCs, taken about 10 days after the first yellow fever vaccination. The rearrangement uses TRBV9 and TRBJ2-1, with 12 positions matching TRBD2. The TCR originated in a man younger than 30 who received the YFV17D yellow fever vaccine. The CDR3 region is CASSSRTSGAYNEQFF. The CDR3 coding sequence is TGTGCCAGCAGCTCGCGGACTAGCGGGGCCTACAATGAGCAGTTCTTC. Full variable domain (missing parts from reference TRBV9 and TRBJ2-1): DSGVTQTPKHLITATGQRVTLRCSPRSGDLSVYWYQQSLDQGLQFLIQYYNGEERAKGNILERFSAQQFPDLHSELNLSSLELGDSALYFCASSSRTSGAYNEQFFGPGTRLTVL.